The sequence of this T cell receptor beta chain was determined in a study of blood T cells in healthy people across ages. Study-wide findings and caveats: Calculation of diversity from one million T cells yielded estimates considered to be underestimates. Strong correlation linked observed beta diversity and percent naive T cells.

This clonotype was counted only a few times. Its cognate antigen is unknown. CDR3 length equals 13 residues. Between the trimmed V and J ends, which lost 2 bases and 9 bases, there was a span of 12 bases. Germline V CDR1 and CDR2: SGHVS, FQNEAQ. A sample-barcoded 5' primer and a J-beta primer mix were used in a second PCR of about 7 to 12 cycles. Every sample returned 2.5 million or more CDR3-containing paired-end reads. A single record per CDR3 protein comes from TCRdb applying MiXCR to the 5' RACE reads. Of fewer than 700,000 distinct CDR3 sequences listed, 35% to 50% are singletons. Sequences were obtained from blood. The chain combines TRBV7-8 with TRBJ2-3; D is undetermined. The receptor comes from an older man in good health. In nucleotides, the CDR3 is TGTGCCAGCAGCTTAAGTGGGCAGGCCACGCAGTATTTT. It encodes CASSLSGQATQYF.